Sequencing of this T cell receptor (beta chain) was carried out in a study of blood T cell repertoires in COVID-19. Overall study: T cells, B-cell-depleted T cells, or PBMCs provided the cDNA or gDNA that served as material.

Germline V gene data show CDR1 as LGHNT and CDR2 as FRNRAP. The CDR3 runs 13 residues. TCRdb keeps only in-frame clones here, not all; method: immunoSEQ multiplex PCR. Among about 96,000 clones, around three quarters were seen once, and the ten largest hold around 9%. This clone came up a few times. A read error may account for a junction end that differs from germline. What was sequenced was peripheral blood. The chain links TRBV12-5 to TRBJ2-3; D may be TRBD2 (6 bases). This clonotype was sampled from a man aged 50 to 59 who had recovered from COVID-19. The CDR3 sequence is CASGMRAGTPLSF. Here the CDR3 DNA reads TGTGCTAGTGGAATGAGAGCCGGGACTCCTCTCTCCTTT.